Here is one T cell receptor beta chain with its context. These data belong to a study of blood T cell repertoires in COVID-19. Trimming cost V 4 bases and J 3 bases; bases outside gene matches: 9. The length of the CDR3 is 16 residues. Per the germline V gene, CDR1 is LNHDA and CDR2 is SQIVND (reference sequence). Some clones are missing from TCRdb's copy, which holds only in-frame ones; the method was immunoSEQ multiplex PCR. Of about 170,000 clones listed, around 80% are singletons. The receptor comes from a woman in her 70s who had recovered from COVID-19. The sample consisted of peripheral blood. This chain connects TRBV19 to TRBJ2-1; TRBD2 agrees at 7 bases. CDR3 residues: CASSNGGFPRYNEQFF. The CDR3 DNA reads as TGTGCCAGTAGTAACGGGGGGTTCCCGCGCTACAATGAGCAGTTCTTC.